A selection of T cell receptor beta chains follows, all from one sample in a study of blood T cell repertoires in COVID-19. Some clones are missing from TCRdb's copy, which holds only in-frame ones; the method was immunoSEQ multiplex PCR. The sample includes around 100,000 clones, 85% seen only once; the top ten take around 1.9%. The sequenced sample consisted of peripheral blood. The receptors shown here come from a woman in her sixties or seventies with active or convalescent COVID-19. Both conserved end residues are part of each CDR3. A D gene is named only where the DNA matches it firmly. A row's size may be missing; if present it is once, few, many or a size class.

j_call | d_call | clone_size | v_call | cdr3_nt | cdr3_aa
TRBJ1-1 | TRBD1 | few | TRBV10-3 | TGTGCCATCAGCAATAGACAGGGGGCGAACACTGAAGCTTTCTTT | CAISNRQGANTEAFF
TRBJ2-1 | TRBD2 | - | TRBV3-1/TRBV3-2 | TGTGCCAGCACCCCCTCTAGCGGAGAACGCTCCTACAATGAGCAGTTCTTC | CASTPSSGERSYNEQFF
TRBJ1-5 | - | - | TRBV6-2/TRBV6-3 | TGTGCCAGCAGTTTATTTATGCGTCAGCCCCAGCATTTT | CASSLFMRQPQHF
TRBJ2-3 | - | - | TRBV28 | TGTGCCAGCAGTTTACGGGGAGATACGCAGTATTTT | CASSLRGDTQYF
TRBJ1-5 | - | once | TRBV3-1/TRBV3-2 | TGTGCCAGCAGCTTCGGGGGGCTCTATAGCAATCAGCCCCAGCATTTT | CASSFGGLYSNQPQHF
TRBJ1-2 | - | - | TRBV5-4 | TGTGCCAGCAGCTTGGTAGAGGAGTATGGCTACACCTTC | CASSLVEEYGYTF
TRBJ2-7 | TRBD1 | - | TRBV5-1 | TGCGCCAGCAGGGGACAGGGAGAATCCTACGAGCAGTACTTC | CASRGQGESYEQYF
TRBJ2-1 | TRBD2 | - | TRBV3-1/TRBV3-2 | TGTGCCAGCAGCCAAGATCGGTTGGGCGGGAGTAAGTTCTTC | CASSQDRLGGSKFF
TRBJ1-5 | - | - | TRBV18 | TGTGCCAGCTCCCTCAGGGACATTAGGGGCCTTGGCAATCAGCCCCAGCATTTT | CASSLRDIRGLGNQPQHF
TRBJ2-3 | TRBD1 | - | TRBV5-1 | TGCGCCAGCAGCTTGTGGCAGGGCACAGGGGAGGATACGCAGTATTTT | CASSLWQGTGEDTQYF
TRBJ2-4 | TRBD2 | few | TRBV5-1 | TGCGCCAGCAGCTTCGGACTAGCGGGAGGTGCCAAAAACATTCAGTACTTC | CASSFGLAGGAKNIQYF
TRBJ1-2 | TRBD1 | - | TRBV29-1 | TGCAGCGTTGGGGGGACAGGGAAGCCCTATGGCTACACCTTC | CSVGGTGKPYGYTF
TRBJ2-7 | TRBD2 | few | TRBV6-1 | TGTGCCAGCAGTGAAGCGCTTCTAGCGGGGAAATACGAGCAGTACTTC | CASSEALLAGKYEQYF
TRBJ2-1 | - | - | TRBV7-9 | TGTGCCAGCAGACTAAATCATGAGCAGTTCTTC | CASRLNHEQFF